These T cell receptor beta chains were read from a single sample in a study of shared clonotypes between healthy human individuals. Some clones are missing from TCRdb's copy, which holds only in-frame ones; the method was immunoSEQ multiplex PCR. The table records millions of clones, around 95% of them present only once. The specimen sequenced was naive CD4+ T cells sorted from blood. The receptors shown here come from a man between 18 and 29 years old in good health. Each CDR3 is given with its conserved first and last residue. The order of the fields is CDR3 DNA, CDR3 protein, J gene, D gene, clone size, V gene. A D gene is named only where the DNA matches it firmly. Clone size is not always given. Where it is, it says once, few, many or a class for expanded clones.

TGTGCCGGAGGGGGAGGCACAGATACGCAGTATTTT | CAGGGGTDTQYF | TRBJ2-3 | NA | NA | TRBV28
TGTGCCAGCAGTGAAGACGGCCTACGCACAGATACGCAGTATTTT | CASSEDGLRTDTQYF | TRBJ2-3 | NA | NA | TRBV6-1
TGTGCCAGCAGCTTAGAAGGGATTATGCATGGCTACACCTTC | CASSLEGIMHGYTF | TRBJ1-2 | NA | NA | TRBV7-9
TGTGCTAGTGGTTTGGGGACAGGGACCGGGGAGCTGTTTTTT | CASGLGTGTGELFF | TRBJ2-2 | TRBD1 | NA | TRBV12-5
TGTGCCAGCAGCGCGGGACAGCCCCTCTCTGGAAACACCATATATTTT | CASSAGQPLSGNTIYF | TRBJ1-3 | TRBD1 | NA | TRBV7-8
TGTGCCAGCAGCTTAGGTGGGGGAGGTGGTGAAGCTTTCTTT | CASSLGGGGGEAFF | TRBJ1-1 | NA | NA | TRBV7-9
TGCAGCGTTGAATCCCGGAGGGGCGGGGAGCTGTTTTTT | CSVESRRGGELFF | TRBJ2-2 | NA | NA | TRBV29-1
TGTGCCAGCTCACCGACGGTAGAAACTGAAGCTTTCTTT | CASSPTVETEAFF | TRBJ1-1 | NA | NA | TRBV18
TGCGCCAGCAGCGGAGGGACAGGGGGCGTCTCCTACGAGCAGTACTTC | CASSGGTGGVSYEQYF | TRBJ2-7 | TRBD1 | NA | TRBV5-1
TGTGCCAGCTCACCACTCGGACACTCTGGAAACACCATATATTTT | CASSPLGHSGNTIYF | TRBJ1-3 | NA | NA | TRBV18
TGTGCCATCAGTGAGTTTTCGGCTAGCAATCAGCCCCAGCATTTT | CAISEFSASNQPQHF | TRBJ1-5 | NA | once | TRBV10-3
TGTGCCACGGCCAGGGATGGTTATGGCTACACCTTC | CATARDGYGYTF | TRBJ1-2 | NA | NA | TRBV2
TGTGCCAGCAGCCCCCTAGGCGCGGCGGTGCAGACCCAGTACTTC | CASSPLGAAVQTQYF | TRBJ2-5 | NA | NA | TRBV11-2
TGTGCCAGCAGCTTGACAGATGGGACAGGGGGCGCGGAGACCCAGTACTTC | CASSLTDGTGGAETQYF | TRBJ2-5 | TRBD1 | NA | TRBV5-4
TGTGCCAGCAGGTCCTCCAGGGGGAACACCGGGGAGCTGTTTTTT | CASRSSRGNTGELFF | TRBJ2-2 | NA | once | TRBV2
TGTGCCAGCAGCCAGGACAGAGACACTGAAGCTTTCTTT | CASSQDRDTEAFF | TRBJ1-1 | NA | NA | TRBV7-2
TGTGCCAGCAGCTCCGGACTCTATGGCTACACCTTC | CASSSGLYGYTF | TRBJ1-2 | NA | NA | TRBV7-2
TGTGCCAGCTCGCCAGGGGCGACCATGAACACTGAAGCTTTCTTT | CASSPGATMNTEAFF | TRBJ1-1 | NA | NA | TRBV18
TGCAGCGTTGAAGATTCGGGACGGACCTACGAGCAGTACTTC | CSVEDSGRTYEQYF | TRBJ2-7 | NA | NA | TRBV29-1
TGTGCCAGCAGCTTAGGGCAGGGGGAAGATGGCTACACCTTC | CASSLGQGEDGYTF | TRBJ1-2 | TRBD1 | NA | TRBV7-9
TGTGCCAGCAGTGAAACGGAACAGGGGCACGAAAAACTGTTTTTT | CASSETEQGHEKLFF | TRBJ1-4 | TRBD1 | NA | TRBV2
TGCGCCAGCAGCTTGGATGGCGGGAGGGCCCGAGATACGCAGTATTTT | CASSLDGGRARDTQYF | TRBJ2-3 | TRBD2 | NA | TRBV5-1
TGTGCCAGCAGCTTAGTAGGGGGCATGAACACTGAAGCTTTCTTT | CASSLVGGMNTEAFF | TRBJ1-1 | TRBD1 | NA | TRBV7-2
TGTGCCAGCAGCTTAGGCAGGGCTACTAATGAAAAACTGTTTTTT | CASSLGRATNEKLFF | TRBJ1-4 | NA | NA | TRBV7-9
TGCGCCAGCAGCCCCGGCGGAGGGTCTAATGAAAAACTGTTTTTT | CASSPGGGSNEKLFF | TRBJ1-4 | NA | NA | TRBV5-1
TGTGCCAGCACCCGAAATACAGGGGTAGCGGGAAACACCATATATTTT | CASTRNTGVAGNTIYF | TRBJ1-3 | TRBD1 | NA | TRBV11-3
TGTGCCAGCAGTGAGGACAGGGTGGCCGGGGAGCTGTTTTTT | CASSEDRVAGELFF | TRBJ2-2 | TRBD1 | NA | TRBV2
TGTGCCAGCAGGCGGGGGGCGGAAGGAAACACCATATATTTT | CASRRGAEGNTIYF | TRBJ1-3 | NA | NA | TRBV5-4
TGTGCCAGCAGCACGGGTAAGGCCCTCACTACGCAGTATTTT | CASSTGKALTTQYF | TRBJ2-3 | NA | NA | TRBV9
TGTGCCAGCTCACCATCTTGGGGACAGATTGGCTACACCTTC | CASSPSWGQIGYTF | TRBJ1-2 | TRBD1 | NA | TRBV18
TGTGCCAGCAGTCTCGGACTTAGCAATCAGCCCCAGCATTTT | CASSLGLSNQPQHF | TRBJ1-5 | NA | NA | TRBV28
TGCAGCGCCGCGGACAGTCAACAGTACTTC | CSAADSQQYF | TRBJ2-4 | NA | NA | TRBV29-1
TGCGCCAGCAGCTTGGGGGTGGGGAACTATGGCTACACCTTC | CASSLGVGNYGYTF | TRBJ1-2 | NA | NA | TRBV5-1